The entry that follows covers one TCR beta chain sequence. Donors included only healthy HIV-negative adults lacking recent acute infections or vaccinations. V was pared by 5 bases and J by 5 bases, with 12 bases between. The CDR3 has 13 residues. Per the germline V gene, CDR1 is KGHSH and CDR2 is LQKENI. Each subset's genomic DNA was shared equally among a number of immunoSEQ plates. Libraries were prepared by immunoSEQ multiplex PCR; TCRdb keeps only in-frame clonotypes and omits some of them. The sample comprises about a million clones, around 80% of which are singletons, and about 1.5% rests with the top ten. The sample is drawn from a study of shared clonotypes between healthy human individuals.

The sample comprised memory CD4+ T cells sorted from blood. The subset was: CD45RA-negative fraction. V gene TRBV18 combines with J gene TRBJ2-5; D is unclear. The TCR sequence derives from a man aged 18-30 years in good health. The chain's CDR3 is CASSSMGSETQYF. The CDR3 nucleotides read TGTGCCAGCTCAAGCATGGGGTCGGAGACCCAGTACTTC. Based on the CDR3 plus reference TRBV18 and TRBJ2-5, the full variable domain is NAGVMQNPRHLVRRRGQEARLRCSPMKGHSHVYWYRQLPEEGLKFMVYLQKENIIDESGMPKERFSAEFPKEGPSILRIQQVVRGDSAAYFCASSSMGSETQYFGPGTRLLVL.